This T cell receptor beta chain was recorded in a study of T-cell memory formation after mild COVID-19. In its sample, this clonotype was seen many times. Its specificity is unknown. Points from the study as a whole: The study found balanced CD4/CD8 in clones contracting day 15 to 85 and a CD4+ lean in later expanders.

TCRdb ran MiXCR on the 5' RACE reads and lists one entry per CDR3 protein. The sample includes 180,000 or so distinct CDR3 sequences, 9.5% to 13% of them seen just once. This clonotype originated in a man aged 18 to 30 who had mild COVID-19 (a few samples of this study predate the infection). Cell type and time point are not known. The sequenced material came from PBMCs or a T cell subset sorted from them (not recorded which).

CDR3 sequence (DNA): TGTGCCAGCAGCGTAGGGGTTGGGGGCGAGCAGTACTTC. Protein: CASSVGVGGEQYF. The rearrangement uses TRBV9 and TRBJ2-7; D may correspond to TRBD1 or TRBD2 (5 bases each). Trimming stripped 0 bases from V and 6 bases from J, with 10 bases between. This CDR3 comprises 13 residues. CDR1 SGDLS and CDR2 YYNGEE come from the germline V gene.